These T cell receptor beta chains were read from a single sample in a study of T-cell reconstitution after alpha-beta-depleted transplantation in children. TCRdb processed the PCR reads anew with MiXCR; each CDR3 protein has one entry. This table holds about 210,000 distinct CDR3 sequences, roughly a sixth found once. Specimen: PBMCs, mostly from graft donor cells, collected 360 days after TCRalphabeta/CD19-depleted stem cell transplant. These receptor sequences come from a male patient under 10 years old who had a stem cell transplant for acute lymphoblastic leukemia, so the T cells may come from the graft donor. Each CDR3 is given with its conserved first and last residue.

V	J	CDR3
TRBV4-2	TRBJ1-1	CASSQEGRANTEAFF
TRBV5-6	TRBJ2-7	CASSLLGPGGDEQYF
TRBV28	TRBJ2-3	CASRFIRGRAADTQYF
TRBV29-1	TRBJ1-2	CSVEGAARGYTF
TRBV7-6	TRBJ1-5	CASSLSLLGRTHRGREDQPQHF
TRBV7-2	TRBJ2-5	CASSLRGAGSYQETQYF
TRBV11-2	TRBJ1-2	CASSPLTGTRNYGGYTF
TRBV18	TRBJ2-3	CASSPPTDTQYF
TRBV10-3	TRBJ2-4	CATGSAKNIQYF
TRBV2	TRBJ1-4	CASPGMGANNEKLFF
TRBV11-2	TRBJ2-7	CASSLGLADYYEQYF
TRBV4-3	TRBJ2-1	CASSQAGWYEQFF
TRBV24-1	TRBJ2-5	CATSDRSGTGEGETQYF
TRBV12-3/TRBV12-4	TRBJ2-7	CASRGASYEQYF
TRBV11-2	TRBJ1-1	CASSFEGGRAFF
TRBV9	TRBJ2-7	CASSPLGGAYEQYF
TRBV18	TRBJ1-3	CASSPLGSLVSGNTIYF
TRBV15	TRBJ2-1	CATSRKLVSYNEQFF
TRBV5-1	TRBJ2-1	CASSSEFRTLDEQFF
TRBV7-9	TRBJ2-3	CASSLEQGTDTQYF
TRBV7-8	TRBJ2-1	CASSLKRLAGVNEQFF
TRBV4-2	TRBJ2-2	CASSRISGGAGELFF
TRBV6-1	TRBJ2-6	CAISEACRSPTGANVLTF
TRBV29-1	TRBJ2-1	CSVVAGVGDEQFF
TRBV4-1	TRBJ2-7	CASSQVGGVGRDSYEQYF
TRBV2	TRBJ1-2	CASSEEGLDGYTF
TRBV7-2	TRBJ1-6	CASSHRVYNSPLHF
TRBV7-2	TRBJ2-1	CASSLRAGGVLYEQFF
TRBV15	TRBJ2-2	CATSRRTGTTGELFF
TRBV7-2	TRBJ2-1	CASSLARRTSGYNEQFF
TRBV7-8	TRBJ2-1	CASSREGPGNEQFF
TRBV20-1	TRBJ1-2	CSAGRGKRANYGYTF
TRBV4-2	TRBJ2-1	CASSQEAEQFF
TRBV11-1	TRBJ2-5	CASRRDQETQYF
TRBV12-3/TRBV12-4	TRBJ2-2	CASSFRDRVVVGLNTGELFF
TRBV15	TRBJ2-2	CATSRRPHWSTGELFF
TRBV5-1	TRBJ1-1	CASSLATETEAFF
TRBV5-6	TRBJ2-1	CASSPRLAGGMGNEQFF
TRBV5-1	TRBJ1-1	CASRTHGSMNTEAFF
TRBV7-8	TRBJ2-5	CASRPGLRVDQETQYF